The clone carrying this T cell receptor (beta chain) has a handful of counts. Its specificity is not known. TCRbeta library construction was performed incorporating unique molecular identifiers. Each CDR3 protein is one row after TCRdb ran MiXCR on the PCR reads. This table holds roughly 670,000 distinct CDR3 sequences, over 10% found once. This sample stems from a study of T-cell reconstitution after alpha-beta-depleted transplantation in children. Study findings and constraints: T cells produced anew were the main source of T-cell counts and diversity one year after transplant. At day 60, the high TCRbeta diversity found in some patients originated from recipient T cells and thymic progenitors that had survived. Alpha-beta T cells about two months after transplant reportedly derived from several hundred expanded graft clones.

Trimming took 4 bases from V and 2 from J, leaving 11 bases between them. The germline CDR1 and CDR2 sequences are DFQATT and SNEGSKA (reference sequence). This CDR3 spans 13 amino acids. The chain combines TRBV20-1 with TRBJ2-5; D unclear. The source material was PBMCs, sampled before TCRalphabeta/CD19-depleted stem cell transplant. This TCR came from a girl between 2 and 10 years old with congenital amegakaryocytic thrombocytopenia, due to receive a stem cell transplant. CDR3: CSAIRVQQETQYF. The CDR3 bases are TGCAGTGCTATAAGGGTGCAGCAAGAGACCCAGTACTTC.